This entry is about one T cell receptor (beta chain). Antigen unknown. The CDR3 covers 12 residues. Germline V gives CDR1 MNHEY, CDR2 SVGAGI. Trimming took off 6 bases at V and 14 bases at J, with 17 bases between the two ends. TCRdb's table, derived via immunoSEQ multiplex PCR, lists solely in-frame clones and lacks some. There are tens of thousands of clones in the sample; 75% to 90% occur only once, and 0.095% to 0.11% lies in the top ten. These data come from a study of graft-versus-host responses after intestinal transplantation. Study background: Isolated intestinal, liver-intestinal, or multivisceral transplants had been given to the recipients. Among the recipients, all got anti-thymocyte globulin induction and then tacrolimus and steroids for about 3 years.

Study findings and constraints: Present in recipient marrow, GvH clones included some that appeared first in ileum or blood.

This receptor was obtained from a human donor who received an intestinal transplant. The sequences come from unstimulated CD4+ T cells sorted from spleen or lymph node cells, collected before intestinal transplant. The V gene is TRBV6-5, the J gene TRBJ1-5; D remains unclear. DNA of the CDR3: TGTGCCAGCAGCGCCGTTTCGGGGATTAAGCATTTT. This translates into CASSAVSGIKHF.